This is a list of T cell receptor beta chains from one sample in a study of shared clonotypes between healthy human individuals. Method: immunoSEQ multiplex PCR; TCRdb's copy keeps in-frame clones and lacks some. The table has about 2.4 million clones, just over 90% seen once. Sequencing used naive CD4+ T cells sorted from blood. The receptor set was obtained from a man aged 18 to 29 in good health. The CDR3 runs from the conserved cysteine through the conserved F or W. A D gene is named only where the DNA matches it firmly. Clone size is shown for a subset of rows, as once, few, many or a class of expanded clone.

TRBD1,TRBJ1-2,11,-,TRBV6-5,CASQGGNGYTF,TGTGCCAGCCAAGGGGGCAATGGCTACACCTTC
-,TRBJ2-2,19,-,TRBV4-3,CASSQGDPPGPTNTGELFF,TGCGCCAGCAGCCAAGGGGATCCGCCAGGTCCTACGAACACCGGGGAGCTGTTTTTT
-,TRBJ2-5,15,-,TRBV5-1,CASSPPLGAQETQYF,TGCGCCAGCAGCCCCCCTTTGGGAGCACAGGAGACCCAGTACTTC
-,TRBJ2-1,16,-,TRBV5-1,CASSLGSGKGDNEQFF,TGCGCCAGCAGCTTGGGGAGCGGGAAGGGGGACAATGAGCAGTTCTTC
-,TRBJ2-5,16,once,TRBV9,CASSLQGARGQETQYF,TGTGCCAGCAGCTTACAGGGCGCAAGGGGGCAAGAGACCCAGTACTTC
-,TRBJ2-3,16,-,TRBV5-1,CASSQTSGVRTDTQYF,TGCGCCAGCAGCCAAACGAGCGGTGTTCGCACAGATACGCAGTATTTT
-,TRBJ1-3,14,-,TRBV29-1,CSVEAGRQGNTIYF,TGCAGCGTTGAAGCAGGAAGACAGGGAAACACCATATATTTT
-,TRBJ1-1,13,-,TRBV18,CASSQRGAQEAFF,TGTGCCAGCTCACAACGAGGGGCTCAGGAAGCTTTCTTT
-,TRBJ2-7,15,-,TRBV5-5,CASSLMRDSTYEQYF,TGTGCCAGCAGCTTGATGCGGGACTCGACCTACGAGCAGTACTTC
-,TRBJ2-1,16,once,TRBV27,CASSLRDTYSYNEQFF,TGTGCCAGCAGCCTCCGGGACACATACTCCTACAATGAGCAGTTCTTC
-,TRBJ1-1,16,-,TRBV2,CASRGEANSMNTEAFF,TGTGCCAGCAGGGGGGAGGCAAATTCCATGAACACTGAAGCTTTCTTT
-,TRBJ2-3,16,-,TRBV11-2,CASSLGTSIETDTQYF,TGTGCCAGCAGCCTCGGGACTTCCATTGAGACAGATACGCAGTATTTT
-,TRBJ1-1,19,-,TRBV19,CASKGFGGTGKTLNTEAFF,TGTGCCAGTAAAGGCTTCGGCGGCACGGGAAAAACCCTGAACACTGAAGCTTTCTTT
-,TRBJ2-3,15,-,TRBV10-3,CAISEPRASTDTQYF,TGTGCCATCAGTGAGCCTCGGGCAAGCACAGATACGCAGTATTTT
-,TRBJ2-2,16,-,TRBV28,CASSLLGPRGGGELFF,TGTGCCAGCAGTTTATTGGGGCCCCGGGGTGGCGGGGAGCTGTTTTTT
-,TRBJ1-2,14,-,TRBV5-1,CATSTGGLGYGYTF,TGCGCCACCTCAACGGGGGGCTTAGGCTATGGCTACACCTTC
TRBD1,TRBJ2-3,14,-,TRBV27,CATKTGYSTDTQYF,TGTGCCACCAAGACAGGGTACAGCACAGATACGCAGTATTTT
TRBD2,TRBJ2-1,15,-,TRBV11-2,CASSLTSGAYNEQFF,TGTGCCAGCAGCTTAACTAGCGGGGCTTACAATGAGCAGTTCTTC
-,TRBJ2-5,15,-,TRBV5-5,CASSDPGPTRETQYF,TGTGCCAGCAGCGATCCGGGACCGACCAGAGAGACCCAGTACTTC
TRBD1,TRBJ2-1,15,-,TRBV30,CAWSVLYRGEDEQFF,TGTGCCTGGAGTGTACTTTACAGGGGGGAGGATGAGCAGTTCTTC
-,TRBJ1-6,15,-,TRBV5-4,CASSLSADYNSPLHF,TGTGCCAGCAGCCTGAGCGCAGACTATAATTCACCCCTCCACTTT
-,TRBJ1-1,13,-,TRBV4-3,CASSQATGDEAFF,TGCGCCAGCAGCCAGGCTACAGGAGACGAAGCTTTCTTT
-,TRBJ1-6,13,-,TRBV19,CASSPWGGISLHF,TGTGCCAGTAGTCCCTGGGGGGGTATAAGCCTCCACTTT
-,TRBJ1-6,15,-,TRBV6-6,CASSYSEGSNSPLHF,TGTGCCAGCAGTTACTCGGAGGGGTCGAATTCACCCCTCCACTTT
-,TRBJ2-7,13,-,TRBV5-1,CASSLESSYEQYF,TGCGCCAGCAGCTTGGAGAGTTCCTACGAGCAGTACTTC
-,TRBJ1-1,13,few,TRBV2,CASRPTGKVEAFF,TGTGCCAGCAGACCAACAGGGAAAGTGGAAGCTTTCTTT
-,TRBJ1-2,12,-,TRBV25-1,CASRDLGYGYTF,TGTGCCAGCCGGGATCTCGGCTATGGCTACACCTTC
-,TRBJ2-4,13,-,TRBV18,CASSPPAKNIQYF,TGTGCCAGCTCGCCCCCGGCCAAAAACATTCAGTACTTC
-,TRBJ2-3,15,-,TRBV2,CASSARRESTDTQYF,TGTGCCAGCAGTGCTCGGAGGGAAAGCACAGATACGCAGTATTTT
TRBD1,TRBJ2-3,13,-,TRBV29-1,CSLRGRGTDTQYF,TGCAGCCTCAGGGGGCGCGGGACAGATACGCAGTATTTT
-,TRBJ1-2,13,-,TRBV7-2,CASSQRASWGYTF,TGTGCCAGCAGCCAGAGGGCTTCCTGGGGCTACACCTTC
TRBD1,TRBJ1-1,13,-,TRBV7-8,CASRETGGTEAFF,TGTGCCAGCAGGGAAACAGGGGGCACTGAAGCTTTCTTT
-,TRBJ2-5,14,-,TRBV5-8,CASSLGQKQETQYF,TGTGCCAGCAGCTTGGGGCAGAAACAAGAGACCCAGTACTTC
TRBD2,TRBJ2-1,16,-,TRBV10-3,CAIAKSGRGVYNEQFF,TGTGCCATCGCAAAGAGCGGGAGAGGTGTATACAATGAGCAGTTCTTC
-,TRBJ2-7,14,-,TRBV10-1,CASSEGLTSYEQYF,TGCGCCAGCAGTGAGGGACTGACCTCCTACGAGCAGTACTTC
-,TRBJ2-3,16,-,TRBV27,CASSPLPGTTTDTQYF,TGTGCCAGCAGTCCACTCCCCGGGACAACCACAGATACGCAGTATTTT
TRBD1,TRBJ1-4,15,-,TRBV7-9,CASSLGGQGNEKLFF,TGTGCCAGCAGCTTAGGGGGACAGGGGAATGAAAAACTGTTTTTT
-,TRBJ1-2,13,few,TRBV10-3,CAITQTSNYGYTF,TGTGCCATCACGCAGACCTCAAACTATGGCTACACCTTC
TRBD2,TRBJ2-2,18,-,TRBV27,CASSLSGLAGQRTGELFF,TGTGCCAGCAGTTTATCGGGGCTAGCGGGGCAAAGGACCGGGGAGCTGTTTTTT
-,TRBJ2-3,15,-,TRBV5-1,CASSLAGRSTDTQYF,TGCGCCAGCAGCTTGGCGGGGCGGAGCACAGATACGCAGTATTTT
TRBD2,TRBJ2-1,18,-,TRBV4-1,CASSQDSGRAGRPHEQFF,TGCGCCAGCAGCCAAGATAGTGGGAGGGCGGGGCGCCCCCATGAGCAGTTCTTC
-,TRBJ2-3,13,-,TRBV5-1,CASGHLSTDTQYF,TGCGCCAGCGGACACCTTAGCACAGATACGCAGTATTTT
-,TRBJ2-6,19,once,TRBV10-2,CASSSKMGGGISGANVLTF,TGCGCCAGCAGTTCAAAGATGGGTGGCGGGATCTCTGGGGCCAACGTCCTGACTTTC
-,TRBJ2-1,16,-,TRBV5-4,CASSLGEQGVSNEQFF,TGTGCCAGCAGCTTGGGGGAACAGGGTGTAAGCAATGAGCAGTTCTTC
TRBD1,TRBJ2-7,16,-,TRBV7-6,CASSLDMGQGAYEQYF,TGTGCCAGCAGCTTAGACATGGGACAGGGGGCTTACGAGCAGTACTTC
-,TRBJ1-1,14,-,TRBV4-3,CASSQVGYGTEAFF,TGCGCCAGCAGCCAAGTGGGGTACGGCACTGAAGCTTTCTTT
-,TRBJ1-4,15,-,TRBV5-4,CASSRGQEVNEKLFF,TGTGCCAGCAGCCGTGGGCAAGAAGTTAATGAAAAACTGTTTTTT
TRBD1,TRBJ1-5,15,-,TRBV25-1,CASSEHGTGNQPQHF,TGTGCCAGCAGTGAACACGGGACAGGAAATCAGCCCCAGCATTTT
TRBD1,TRBJ2-1,14,-,TRBV30,CAWSKGQGVDEQFF,TGTGCCTGGAGTAAGGGACAGGGTGTTGATGAGCAGTTCTTC
-,TRBJ2-3,13,-,TRBV10-3,CAIKGISTDTQYF,TGTGCCATCAAGGGCATTAGCACAGATACGCAGTATTTT
-,TRBJ2-3,13,-,TRBV18,CASSGLITDTQYF,TGTGCCAGCTCCGGACTCATCACAGATACGCAGTATTTT
TRBD2,TRBJ2-2,14,-,TRBV6-1,CTSGASRATGELFF,TGTACCAGCGGGGCTTCCAGGGCGACCGGGGAGCTGTTTTTT
-,TRBJ2-5,14,-,TRBV6-1,CASSDHGVVETQYF,TGTGCCAGCAGTGATCACGGGGTTGTCGAGACCCAGTACTTC
TRBD1,TRBJ1-2,14,-,TRBV6-5,CASSYSTGRNGYTF,TGTGCCAGCAGTTACTCGACAGGGAGGAATGGCTACACCTTC
-,TRBJ2-2,14,-,TRBV15,CATSRVLGPGELFF,TGTGCCACCAGCAGAGTCTTAGGACCCGGGGAGCTGTTTTTT
-,TRBJ1-3,16,once,TRBV4-1,CASRNSGPSSGNTIYF,TGCGCCAGCAGAAATTCGGGACCGTCCTCTGGAAACACCATATATTTT
TRBD1,TRBJ1-1,15,-,TRBV27,CASSLLGTGHTEAFF,TGTGCCAGCAGTTTACTCGGGACAGGCCACACTGAAGCTTTCTTT
-,TRBJ1-4,12,once,TRBV28,CASSLQGEKLFF,TGTGCCAGCAGTTTACAGGGAGAAAAACTGTTTTTT
TRBD2,TRBJ2-7,16,-,TRBV5-4,CASSLEASGYSYEQYF,TGTGCCAGCAGCTTGGAAGCTAGCGGGTACTCCTACGAGCAGTACTTC
-,TRBJ1-4,13,-,TRBV7-2,CASSLGLNEKLFF,TGTGCCAGCAGCTTGGGACTCAATGAAAAACTGTTTTTT